Listed below are T cell receptor beta chains from one sample, sequenced in a study of blood T cell repertoires in COVID-19. Some clones are missing from TCRdb's copy, which holds only in-frame ones; the method was immunoSEQ multiplex PCR. The profile shows some 110,000 clones, approximately 85% of them singletons. Specimen: peripheral blood. These TCRs come from a man between 60 and 75 years old with acute or convalescent COVID-19. Both conserved end residues are part of each CDR3. The D gene is left open where the match is weak. Only some rows state a clone size, as once, few, many or a class for expanded clones.

V gene: TRBV4-3; J gene: TRBJ2-5; clone size: -; D gene: TRBD2; CDR3 protein: CASSQEAGLAGGETQYF; CDR3 DNA: TGCGCCAGCAGCCAAGAAGCGGGACTAGCGGGCGGAGAGACCCAGTACTTC
V gene: TRBV7-9; J gene: TRBJ2-1; clone size: -; D gene: -; CDR3 protein: CASSFSRSPEQFF; CDR3 DNA: TGTGCCAGCAGCTTCTCCCGGTCACCTGAGCAGTTCTTC
V gene: TRBV14; J gene: TRBJ1-3; clone size: -; D gene: -; CDR3 protein: CASSQRGSGNTIYF; CDR3 DNA: TGTGCCAGCAGCCAAAGGGGATCTGGAAACACCATATATTTT
V gene: TRBV4-1; J gene: TRBJ2-2; clone size: -; D gene: TRBD1; CDR3 protein: CASSQDPAGTGTNTGELFF; CDR3 DNA: TGCGCCAGCAGCCAAGATCCGGCCGGGACAGGGACCAACACCGGGGAGCTGTTTTTT
V gene: TRBV9; J gene: TRBJ1-2; clone size: few; D gene: TRBD1; CDR3 protein: CASSPGQGDYGYTF; CDR3 DNA: TGTGCCAGCAGCCCGGGACAGGGGGACTATGGCTACACCTTC
V gene: TRBV12-5; J gene: TRBJ2-5; clone size: -; D gene: -; CDR3 protein: CASGLGGAQETQYF; CDR3 DNA: TGTGCTAGTGGTTTGGGCGGGGCCCAAGAGACCCAGTACTTC
V gene: TRBV3-1/TRBV3-2; J gene: TRBJ2-3; clone size: -; D gene: TRBD2; CDR3 protein: CASSQNGLAATDTQYF; CDR3 DNA: TGTGCCAGCAGCCAAAATGGACTAGCGGCCACAGATACGCAGTATTTT
V gene: TRBV27; J gene: TRBJ1-2; clone size: -; D gene: -; CDR3 protein: CASSWRANYGYTF; CDR3 DNA: TGTGCCAGCAGTTGGAGAGCTAACTATGGCTACACCTTC
V gene: TRBV11-3; J gene: TRBJ1-1; clone size: -; D gene: -; CDR3 protein: CASIRGGTYTEAFF; CDR3 DNA: TGTGCCAGCATCCGGGGAGGCACATACACTGAAGCTTTCTTT
V gene: TRBV2; J gene: TRBJ1-2; clone size: -; D gene: -; CDR3 protein: CASNAAPGEGYTF; CDR3 DNA: TGTGCCAGCAATGCAGCGCCTGGAGAGGGCTACACCTTC
V gene: TRBV7-9; J gene: TRBJ1-4; clone size: once; D gene: TRBD1; CDR3 protein: CASILGQGGEKLFF; CDR3 DNA: TGTGCCAGCATCTTGGGACAGGGAGGGGAAAAACTGTTTTTT
V gene: TRBV4-2; J gene: TRBJ2-7; clone size: -; D gene: TRBD1; CDR3 protein: CASSQRTGGYEQYF; CDR3 DNA: TGTGCCAGCAGCCAACGGACAGGGGGCTACGAGCAGTACTTC
V gene: TRBV5-1; J gene: TRBJ2-7; clone size: -; D gene: -; CDR3 protein: CASSLLGQPFYEQYF; CDR3 DNA: TGCGCCAGCAGCTTGTTAGGACAGCCTTTCTACGAGCAGTACTTC
V gene: TRBV14; J gene: TRBJ2-1; clone size: -; D gene: -; CDR3 protein: CASSQEESRRGPYNEQFF; CDR3 DNA: TGTGCCAGCAGCCAAGAAGAATCTAGGAGAGGGCCCTACAATGAGCAGTTCTTC
V gene: TRBV19; J gene: TRBJ1-5; clone size: -; D gene: -; CDR3 protein: CASSMATAYQPQHF; CDR3 DNA: TGTGCCAGTAGTATGGCGACAGCTTATCAGCCCCAGCATTTT
V gene: TRBV3-1/TRBV3-2; J gene: TRBJ1-3; clone size: -; D gene: -; CDR3 protein: CASSQGPAGGNTIYF; CDR3 DNA: TGTGCCAGCAGCCAAGGTCCTGCGGGGGGAAACACCATATATTTT
V gene: TRBV11-2; J gene: TRBJ1-1; clone size: -; D gene: TRBD1; CDR3 protein: CASRQGARAEAFF; CDR3 DNA: TGTGCCAGCAGACAGGGGGCGCGGGCTGAAGCTTTCTTT
V gene: TRBV3-1/TRBV3-2; J gene: TRBJ1-1; clone size: once; D gene: TRBD1; CDR3 protein: CASSSGQGAAFF; CDR3 DNA: TGTGCCAGCAGCTCCGGACAGGGCGCGGCTTTCTTT
V gene: TRBV27; J gene: TRBJ2-7; clone size: -; D gene: TRBD2; CDR3 protein: CASSPPGLAGRYEQYF; CDR3 DNA: TGTGCCAGCAGTCCCCCGGGACTAGCGGGGAGATACGAGCAGTACTTC
V gene: TRBV19; J gene: TRBJ2-6; clone size: -; D gene: -; CDR3 protein: CASSMQGGNSGANVLTF; CDR3 DNA: TGTGCCAGTAGTATGCAGGGTGGGAACTCTGGGGCCAACGTCCTGACTTTC
V gene: TRBV5-4; J gene: TRBJ2-1; clone size: -; D gene: -; CDR3 protein: CASSLPSSYNEQFF; CDR3 DNA: TGTGCCAGCAGCTTGCCTAGCTCCTACAATGAGCAGTTCTTC
V gene: TRBV4-3; J gene: TRBJ2-1; clone size: -; D gene: TRBD2; CDR3 protein: CASSQASGSVSYNEQFF; CDR3 DNA: TGCGCCAGCAGCCAGGCTAGCGGGAGCGTTTCCTACAATGAGCAGTTCTTC
V gene: TRBV4-1; J gene: TRBJ2-5; clone size: -; D gene: -; CDR3 protein: CASSLRQVQETQYF; CDR3 DNA: TGCGCCAGCAGCCTCCGACAGGTTCAAGAGACCCAGTACTTC
V gene: TRBV28; J gene: TRBJ2-1; clone size: -; D gene: -; CDR3 protein: CASSFNWRVLEQFF; CDR3 DNA: TGTGCCAGCAGTTTCAATTGGAGGGTCCTTGAGCAGTTCTTC
V gene: TRBV3-1/TRBV3-2; J gene: TRBJ1-3; clone size: -; D gene: -; CDR3 protein: CASSQGPSGNTIYF; CDR3 DNA: TGTGCCAGCAGCCAAGGGCCGTCTGGAAACACCATATATTTT
V gene: TRBV19; J gene: TRBJ1-4; clone size: -; D gene: -; CDR3 protein: CASSMLGGYGKLFF; CDR3 DNA: TGTGCCAGTAGTATGTTGGGGGGGTATGGAAAACTGTTTTTT
V gene: TRBV7-8; J gene: TRBJ1-6; clone size: -; D gene: -; CDR3 protein: CASRTYNSPLHF; CDR3 DNA: TGTGCCAGCAGGACTTATAATTCACCCCTCCACTTT
V gene: TRBV10-1; J gene: TRBJ1-3; clone size: once; D gene: -; CDR3 protein: CASSDSGTSSGNTIYF; CDR3 DNA: TGCGCCAGCAGTGATTCCGGGACAAGCTCTGGAAACACCATATATTTT
V gene: TRBV14; J gene: TRBJ2-5; clone size: -; D gene: TRBD2; CDR3 protein: CASSLGLAVYETQYF; CDR3 DNA: TGTGCCAGCAGCCTGGGACTAGCGGTTTACGAGACCCAGTACTTC
V gene: TRBV11-3; J gene: TRBJ1-2; clone size: -; D gene: -; CDR3 protein: CASSRRVTDGYTF; CDR3 DNA: TGTGCCAGCAGCCGCAGGGTGACCGACGGCTACACCTTC
V gene: TRBV30; J gene: TRBJ1-5; clone size: -; D gene: -; CDR3 protein: CACQGTLYSNQPQHF; CDR3 DNA: TGTGCCTGTCAGGGGACACTTTATAGCAATCAGCCCCAGCATTTT
V gene: TRBV2; J gene: TRBJ2-5; clone size: -; D gene: TRBD2; CDR3 protein: CASSERVERGQTQYF; CDR3 DNA: TGTGCCAGCAGTGAAAGGGTAGAGCGGGGTCAGACCCAGTACTTC
V gene: TRBV11-2; J gene: TRBJ2-1; clone size: -; D gene: TRBD2; CDR3 protein: CASIRGGPHYNEQFF; CDR3 DNA: TGTGCCAGCATTCGCGGGGGGCCCCACTACAATGAGCAGTTCTTC
V gene: TRBV10-3; J gene: TRBJ2-3; clone size: -; D gene: -; CDR3 protein: CAISPSDTQYF; CDR3 DNA: TGTGCCATCAGTCCTAGTGATACGCAGTATTTT
V gene: TRBV5-1; J gene: TRBJ2-1; clone size: -; D gene: -; CDR3 protein: CASSVQTGYNEQFF; CDR3 DNA: TGCGCCAGCAGCGTTCAAACAGGCTACAATGAGCAGTTCTTC
V gene: TRBV6-5; J gene: TRBJ1-3; clone size: few; D gene: -; CDR3 protein: CASSFRTDLSGNTIYF; CDR3 DNA: TGTGCCAGCAGTTTCAGGACAGATCTCTCTGGAAACACCATATATTTT
V gene: TRBV3-1/TRBV3-2; J gene: TRBJ2-1; clone size: -; D gene: -; CDR3 protein: CASSDARAGPGLTYNEQFF; CDR3 DNA: TGTGCCAGCAGCGACGCCCGTGCGGGGCCAGGGTTAACCTACAATGAGCAGTTCTTC
V gene: TRBV7-7; J gene: TRBJ2-3; clone size: -; D gene: TRBD2; CDR3 protein: CASSLGTSRVTDTQYF; CDR3 DNA: TGTGCTAGCAGCTTAGGGACTAGCCGGGTCACAGATACGCAGTATTTT
V gene: TRBV18; J gene: TRBJ2-1; clone size: -; D gene: TRBD1; CDR3 protein: CASSPPTGVGNEQFF; CDR3 DNA: TGTGCCAGCTCACCCCCGACAGGGGTGGGTAATGAGCAGTTCTTC
V gene: TRBV10-3; J gene: TRBJ2-5; clone size: -; D gene: TRBD2; CDR3 protein: CAIKGLPQETQYF; CDR3 DNA: TGTGCCATCAAGGGACTACCACAAGAGACCCAGTACTTC
V gene: TRBV6-5; J gene: TRBJ2-7; clone size: -; D gene: TRBD2; CDR3 protein: CASSYSPAGGPYEQYF; CDR3 DNA: TGTGCCAGCAGTTACTCGCCAGCGGGAGGGCCCTACGAGCAGTACTTC
V gene: TRBV7-9; J gene: TRBJ1-1; clone size: -; D gene: -; CDR3 protein: CASSLADRNEF; CDR3 DNA: TGTGCCAGCAGCTTAGCCGACAGGAACGAATTT
V gene: TRBV2; J gene: TRBJ1-6; clone size: -; D gene: TRBD1; CDR3 protein: CASSSLTGALGSPLHF; CDR3 DNA: TGTGCCAGCAGTTCCCTGACAGGGGCGCTTGGTTCACCCCTCCACTTT
V gene: TRBV6-2/TRBV6-3; J gene: TRBJ1-2; clone size: -; D gene: -; CDR3 protein: CASSYRVNYGYTF; CDR3 DNA: TGTGCCAGCAGTTACCGGGTTAACTATGGCTACACCTTC
V gene: TRBV19; J gene: TRBJ2-1; clone size: -; D gene: TRBD1; CDR3 protein: CASGKVTGFFNEQFF; CDR3 DNA: TGTGCCAGTGGAAAAGTGACAGGGTTTTTCAATGAGCAGTTCTTC
V gene: TRBV19; J gene: TRBJ1-1; clone size: -; D gene: TRBD1; CDR3 protein: CASTMGSQGANTEAFF; CDR3 DNA: TGTGCCAGTACTATGGGGTCTCAGGGGGCGAACACTGAAGCTTTCTTT
V gene: TRBV6-6; J gene: TRBJ2-7; clone size: -; D gene: TRBD2; CDR3 protein: CASRIGTNYEQYF; CDR3 DNA: TGTGCCAGCAGAATCGGGACTAACTACGAGCAGTACTTC
V gene: TRBV4-1; J gene: TRBJ1-4; clone size: -; D gene: TRBD1; CDR3 protein: CASSQAGYGTGGEKLFF; CDR3 DNA: TGCGCCAGCAGCCAAGCGGGTTACGGGACAGGTGGAGAAAAACTGTTTTTT
V gene: TRBV5-6; J gene: TRBJ1-2; clone size: -; D gene: -; CDR3 protein: CASSSGLGYGYTF; CDR3 DNA: TGTGCCAGCAGCTCAGGTTTGGGCTATGGCTACACCTTC
V gene: TRBV15; J gene: TRBJ1-4; clone size: few; D gene: -; CDR3 protein: CATSRDRRVEKLFF; CDR3 DNA: TGTGCCACCAGCAGAGACCGAAGAGTTGAAAAACTGTTTTTT